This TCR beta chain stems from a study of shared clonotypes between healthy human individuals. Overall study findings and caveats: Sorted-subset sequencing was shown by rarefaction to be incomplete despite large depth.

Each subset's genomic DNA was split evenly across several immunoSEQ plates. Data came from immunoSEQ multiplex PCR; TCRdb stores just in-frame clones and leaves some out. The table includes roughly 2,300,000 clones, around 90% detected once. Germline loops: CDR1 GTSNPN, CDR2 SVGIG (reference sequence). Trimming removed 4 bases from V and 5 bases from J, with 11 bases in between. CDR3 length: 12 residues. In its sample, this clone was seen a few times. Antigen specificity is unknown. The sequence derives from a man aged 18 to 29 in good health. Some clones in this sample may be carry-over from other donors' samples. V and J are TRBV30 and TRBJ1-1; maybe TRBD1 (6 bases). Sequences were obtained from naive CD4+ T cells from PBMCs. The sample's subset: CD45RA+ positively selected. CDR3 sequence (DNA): TGTGCCTGGATCCGACAGGAAACTGAAGCTTTCTTT. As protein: CAWIRQETEAFF.